These 5 T cell receptor beta chains were all obtained from the same sample, sequenced in a study of T cells in women clearing cervical HPV infection. Data came from immunoSEQ multiplex PCR; TCRdb stores just in-frame clones and leaves some out. The table counts about 32,000 clones; 7% to 7.5% lies in the top ten. Material: blood buffy coat. The origin of the receptors is a woman aged 18-70 years with a cervical HPV16 infection that either progressed to CIN3+ or cleared (not recorded which).

Of note for this clone: Read coverage stops 3 residues before the CDR3 terminus; the germline J gene supplies the remainder. This rearrangement joins TRBV29-1 to TRBJ1-1; possible D gene TRBD1, 6 bases. Trimming took 5 bases from V and 5 from J, leaving 15 bases between them. Germline V gene sequence: CDR1 SQVTM, CDR2 ANQGSEA. CDR3 size: 13 residues. Incomplete CDR3 DNA: TGCAGCGTTCCAACAGGGAAGGGAACTGAA. Translation: CSVPTGKGTE. The entire CDR3 protein reads CSVPTGKGTEAFF.

Note on this clone: The read ends 3 residues before the CDR3 terminus; that terminus is restored from the germline J gene. The chain recombines TRBV6-1 with TRBJ2-7, with D tentatively TRBD1 (6 bases). V dropped 0 bases and J dropped 3 bases, with 12 bases sitting between them. The CDR3 runs to 15 residues. Germline V gene data show CDR1 as MNHNS and CDR2 as SASEGT. CDR3 protein: CASSEALVRGYEQYF. The CDR3 DNA, read in part, is TGTGCCAGCAGTGAAGCCCTCGTCAGGGGCTACGAG.

About this clone: Read coverage stops 3 residues before the CDR3 terminus; the germline J gene supplies the remainder. V and J are TRBV7-9 and TRBJ2-5, with D possibly being TRBD1 (6 bases). This CDR3 spans 15 amino acids. In germline, CDR1 is SEHNR, CDR2 FQNEAQ (reference sequence). Trimming pared 4 bases from V and 4 bases from J, leaving 16 bases between. The part of the CDR3 DNA that was read is TGTGCCAGCAGCTCCTTCTCAGGGGATCGAGAGACC. Amino acids: CASSSFSGDRET. The entire CDR3 protein reads CASSSFSGDRETQYF. The whole variable domain, remainder taken from reference TRBV7-9 and TRBJ2-5, is DTGVSQNPRHKITKRGQNVTFRCDPISEHNRLYWYRQTLGQGPEFLTYFQNEAQLEKSRLLSDRFSAERPKGSFSTLEIQRTEQGDSAMYLCASSSFSGDRETQYFGPGTRLLVL.

Worth noting for this clone: The read halts 3 residues ahead of the CDR3 end, with the missing end drawn from the germline J gene. The rearrangement joins TRBV6-1 to TRBJ2-5; maybe TRBD1 (5 bases). The CDR3 runs to 14 residues. CDR1 and CDR2 from the germline V gene are MNHNS and SASEGT. Trimming took 4 bases from V and 4 from J, leaving 13 bases between them. The CDR3 here is CASSGNGALETQYF. The part of the CDR3 DNA that was read is TGTGCCAGCAGTGGGAATGGGGCTTTAGAGACC.

Of note for this clone: The read comes to an end 3 residues before the CDR3 does, leaving the germline J gene to fill in the end. The chain links TRBV19 to TRBJ2-2, with unresolved D. With 1 base removed from V and 5 bases from J, the gap between germline ends came to 8 bases. Germline-derived CDR1 and CDR2 are LNHDA and SQIVND (reference sequence). CDR3 length: 14 amino acids. CDR3 region: CASSIGSGTGELFF. The DNA read from the CDR3 is TGTGCCAGTAGTATAGGGTCGGGTACCGGGGAG.